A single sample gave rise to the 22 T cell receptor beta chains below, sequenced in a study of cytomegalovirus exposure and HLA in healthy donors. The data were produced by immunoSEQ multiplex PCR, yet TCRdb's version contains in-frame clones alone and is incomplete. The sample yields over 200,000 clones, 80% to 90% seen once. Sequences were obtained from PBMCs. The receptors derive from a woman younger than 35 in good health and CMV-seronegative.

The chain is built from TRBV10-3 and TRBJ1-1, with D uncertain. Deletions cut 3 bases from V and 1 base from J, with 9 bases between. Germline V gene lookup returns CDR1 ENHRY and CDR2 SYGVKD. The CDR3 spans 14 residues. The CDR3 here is CAISDLGGNTEAFF. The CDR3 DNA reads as TGTGCCATCAGTGATTTAGGAGGGAACACTGAAGCTTTCTTT.

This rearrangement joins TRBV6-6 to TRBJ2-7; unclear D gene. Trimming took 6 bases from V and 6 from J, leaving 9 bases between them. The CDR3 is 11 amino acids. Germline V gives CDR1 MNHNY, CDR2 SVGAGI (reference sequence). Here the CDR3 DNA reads TGTGCCAGCAGGAAAAGCTCCGAGCAGTACTTC. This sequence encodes CASRKSSEQYF.

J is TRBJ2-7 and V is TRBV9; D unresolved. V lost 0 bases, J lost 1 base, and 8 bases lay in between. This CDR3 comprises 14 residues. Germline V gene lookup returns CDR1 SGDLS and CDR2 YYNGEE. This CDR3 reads CASSVGHESYEQYF. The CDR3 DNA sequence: TGTGCCAGCAGCGTAGGGCATGAATCCTACGAGCAGTACTTC.

The CDR3 spells CATSRGVREQAFF. CDR3 DNA: TGTGCCACCAGCAGAGGGGTCAGGGAACAAGCTTTCTTT. This chain links TRBV15 with TRBJ1-1, with TRBD1 as a possible D gene (5 bases). Trimming stripped 1 base from V and 9 bases from J, with 12 bases between. This CDR3 has 13 residues. Germline loops: CDR1 LNHNV, CDR2 YYDKDF (reference sequence).

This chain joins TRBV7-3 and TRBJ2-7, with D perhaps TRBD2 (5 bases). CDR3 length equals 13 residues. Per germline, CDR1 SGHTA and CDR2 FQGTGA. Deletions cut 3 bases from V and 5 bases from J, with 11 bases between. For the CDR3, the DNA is TGTGCCAGCAGCTTGAGGGTGGGGAACGAGCAGTACTTC. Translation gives CASSLRVGNEQYF.

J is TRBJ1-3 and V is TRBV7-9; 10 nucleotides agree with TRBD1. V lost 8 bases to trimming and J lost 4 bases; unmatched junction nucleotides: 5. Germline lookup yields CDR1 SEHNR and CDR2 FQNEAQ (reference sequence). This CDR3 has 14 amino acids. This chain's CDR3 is CASGQGVFGNTIYF. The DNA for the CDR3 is TGTGCCAGCGGACAGGGGGTGTTCGGAAACACCATATATTTT.

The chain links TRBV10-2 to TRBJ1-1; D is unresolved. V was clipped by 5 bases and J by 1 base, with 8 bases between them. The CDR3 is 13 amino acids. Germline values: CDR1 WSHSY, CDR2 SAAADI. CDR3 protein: CASSNEGNTEAFF. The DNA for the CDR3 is TGCGCCAGCAGTAACGAGGGGAACACTGAAGCTTTCTTT.

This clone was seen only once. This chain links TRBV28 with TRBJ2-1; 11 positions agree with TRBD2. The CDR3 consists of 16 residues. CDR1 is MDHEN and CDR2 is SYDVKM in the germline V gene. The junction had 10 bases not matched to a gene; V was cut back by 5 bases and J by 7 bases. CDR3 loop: CASSPRLAGGGNEQFF. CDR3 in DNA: TGTGCCAGCAGTCCCCGCCTAGCGGGAGGTGGTAATGAGCAGTTCTTC.

CDR3 sequence (DNA): TGTGCCAGCAGTTTTTCCGGACAGGGAATGGATACGCAGTATTTT. Amino acid sequence: CASSFSGQGMDTQYF. The chain uses TRBV28 and TRBJ2-3, with TRBD1 identical over 8 bases. Germline V gene sequence: CDR1 MDHEN, CDR2 SYDVKM. Trimming cost V 3 bases and J 6 bases; bases outside gene matches: 8. This CDR3 region has 15 residues.

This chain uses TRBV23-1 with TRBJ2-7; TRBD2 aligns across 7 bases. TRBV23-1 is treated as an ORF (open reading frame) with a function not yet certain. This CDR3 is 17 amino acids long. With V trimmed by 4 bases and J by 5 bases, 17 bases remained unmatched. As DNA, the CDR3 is TGCGCCAGCAGTCGTCGGAGAGAGCGGGAAAATGATGACGAGCAGTACTTC. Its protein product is CASSRRRERENDDEQYF.

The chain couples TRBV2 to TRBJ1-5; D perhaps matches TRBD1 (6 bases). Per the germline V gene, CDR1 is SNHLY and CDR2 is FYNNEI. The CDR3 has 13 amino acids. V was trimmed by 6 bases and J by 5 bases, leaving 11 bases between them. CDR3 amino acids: CASSGYRDQPQHF. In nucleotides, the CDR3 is TGTGCCAGCAGCGGATACAGGGATCAGCCCCAGCATTTT.

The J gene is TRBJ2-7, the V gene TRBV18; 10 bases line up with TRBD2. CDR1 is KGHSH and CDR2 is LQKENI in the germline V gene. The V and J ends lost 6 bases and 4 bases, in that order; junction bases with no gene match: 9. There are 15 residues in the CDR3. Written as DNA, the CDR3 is TGTGCCAGCTCCCGGACTAGCGGAGCGTCATACGAGCAGTACTTC. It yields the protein CASSRTSGASYEQYF.

The CDR3, as DNA: TGTGCCATCAGTGACTACACAGGGGTGGGATACGAGCAGTACTTC. As protein: CAISDYTGVGYEQYF. V is TRBV10-3 and J is TRBJ2-7; 7 bases line up with TRBD1. This CDR3 region has 15 residues. The J segment lost 4 bases and the V segment lost 3 bases, leaving 9 bases of the junction unmatched. From germline, CDR1 is ENHRY and CDR2 SYGVKD.

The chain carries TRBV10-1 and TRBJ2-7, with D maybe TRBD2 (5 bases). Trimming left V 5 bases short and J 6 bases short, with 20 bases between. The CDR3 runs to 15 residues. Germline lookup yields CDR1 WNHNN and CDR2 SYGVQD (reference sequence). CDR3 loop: CASSPLREHPCEQYF. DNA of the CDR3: TGCGCCAGCAGTCCGTTAAGGGAGCACCCTTGCGAGCAGTACTTC.

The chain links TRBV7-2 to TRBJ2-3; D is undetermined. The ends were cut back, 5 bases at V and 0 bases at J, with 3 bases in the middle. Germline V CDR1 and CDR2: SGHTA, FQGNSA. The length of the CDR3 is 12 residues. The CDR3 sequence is CASSLSTDTQYF. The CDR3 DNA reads TGTGCCAGCAGCCTTAGCACAGATACGCAGTATTTT.

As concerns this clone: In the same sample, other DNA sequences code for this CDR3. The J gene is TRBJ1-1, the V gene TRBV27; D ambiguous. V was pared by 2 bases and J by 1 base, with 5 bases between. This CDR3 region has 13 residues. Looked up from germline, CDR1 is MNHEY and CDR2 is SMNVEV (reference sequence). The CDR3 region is CASSLRGNTEAFF. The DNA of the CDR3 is TGTGCCAGCAGTTTACGGGGGAACACTGAAGCTTTCTTT.

CDR3 sequence: CAWSVGEGQGALGYTF. The CDR3, as DNA: TGTGCCTGGAGTGTCGGGGAGGGACAGGGGGCGCTAGGCTACACCTTC. The V and J genes are TRBV30 and TRBJ1-2, with 12 nucleotides matching TRBD1. V was clipped by 0 bases and J by 8 bases; unmatched bases: 10. Per the germline V gene, CDR1 is GTSNPN and CDR2 is SVGIG (reference sequence). The length of the CDR3 is 16 residues.

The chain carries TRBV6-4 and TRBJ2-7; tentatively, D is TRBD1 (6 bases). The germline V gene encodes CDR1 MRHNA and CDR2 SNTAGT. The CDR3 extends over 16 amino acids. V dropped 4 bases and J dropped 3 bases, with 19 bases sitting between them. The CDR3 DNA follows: TGTGCCAGCAGTGCCTCCGACAGGCCAAAGGGCTACGAGCAGTACTTC. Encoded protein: CASSASDRPKGYEQYF.

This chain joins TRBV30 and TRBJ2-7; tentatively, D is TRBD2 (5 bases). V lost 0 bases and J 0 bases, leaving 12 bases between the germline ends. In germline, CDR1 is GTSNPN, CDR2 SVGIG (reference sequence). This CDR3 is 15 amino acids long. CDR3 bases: TGTGCCTGGAGTGTGAACAGCGGAAGCTCCTACGAGCAGTACTTC. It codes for CAWSVNSGSSYEQYF.

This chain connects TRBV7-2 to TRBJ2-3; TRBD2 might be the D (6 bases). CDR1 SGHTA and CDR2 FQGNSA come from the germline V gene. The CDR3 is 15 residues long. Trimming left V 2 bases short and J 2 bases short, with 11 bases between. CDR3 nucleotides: TGTGCCAGCAGCTTACGCGGGGATTCCACAGATACGCAGTATTTT. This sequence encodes CASSLRGDSTDTQYF.

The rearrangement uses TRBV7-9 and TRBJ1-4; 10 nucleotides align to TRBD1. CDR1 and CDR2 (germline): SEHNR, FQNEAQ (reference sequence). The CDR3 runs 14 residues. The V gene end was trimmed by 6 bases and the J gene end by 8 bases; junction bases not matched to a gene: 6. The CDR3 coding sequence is TGTGCCAGCAGTCCGACAGGGGGCTGGGAAAAACTGTTTTTT. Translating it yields CASSPTGGWEKLFF. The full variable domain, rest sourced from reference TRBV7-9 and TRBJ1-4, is DTGVSQNPRHKITKRGQNVTFRCDPISEHNRLYWYRQTLGQGPEFLTYFQNEAQLEKSRLLSDRFSAERPKGSFSTLEIQRTEQGDSAMYLCASSPTGGWEKLFFGSGTQLSVL.

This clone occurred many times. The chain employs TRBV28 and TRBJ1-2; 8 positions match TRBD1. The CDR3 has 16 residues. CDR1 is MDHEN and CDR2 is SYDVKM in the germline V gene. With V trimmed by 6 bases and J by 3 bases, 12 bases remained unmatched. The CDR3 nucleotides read TGTGCCAGCAGCCCCTCCGGGACAGGACGAGACTATGGCTACACCTTC. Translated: CASSPSGTGRDYGYTF.